These T cell receptor beta chains were read from a single sample in a study of cytomegalovirus exposure and HLA in healthy donors. TCRdb's table, derived via immunoSEQ multiplex PCR, lists solely in-frame clones and lacks some. The table has 150,000 to 200,000 clones, 81% seen once. The sample consisted of PBMCs. The receptors were sampled from a woman in her twenties or thirties in good health and CMV-seronegative. Both conserved end residues are part of each CDR3. Where a row states a size, it is once, few, many or the class of an expanded clone; other rows omit it.

V gene	clone size	CDR3 protein
TRBV19	few	CASRGTGRSYEQYF
TRBV5-4	-	CASSFDSGAPSYGYTF
TRBV15	-	CATSRTTGDGANVLTF
TRBV19	-	CASSGTADTGELFF
TRBV6-1	few	CASDRAMGEAFF
TRBV30	-	CAWSVGGASEKLFF
TRBV5-8	-	CASSLNGDYGYTF
TRBV25-1	-	CASSARGFSLYNEQFF
TRBV28	-	CASSRTDRGNEKLFF
TRBV7-2	-	CASSRGQGIIYTF
TRBV2	-	CASRTDSSNEQFF
TRBV18	-	CASSPREGGNQPQHF
TRBV5-6	-	CASSLGQGLYSNQPQHF
TRBV28	-	CASSLEDRGLYGYTF
TRBV12-1	-	CASSANRGRRETQYF
TRBV7-8	-	CASSSGRGFYEQYF
TRBV27	-	CASAPPGSEQTQYF
TRBV5-1	-	CASSRGGAAYEQYF
TRBV13	-	CASSPSGLRGGNEQFF
TRBV27	-	CASSLTTGGNEKLFF
TRBV11-2	-	CASSKTRGVDTQYF